This is a list of T cell receptor beta chains from one sample in a study of T cells in Graves' hyperthyroidism and ophthalmopathy. TCRdb reprocessed the multiplex PCR reads with MiXCR, giving one entry per CDR3 protein. The sample holds around 370,000 distinct CDR3 sequences, approximately 17% seen once. The sequenced sample was blood. These receptors came from a man younger than 35 with Graves' ophthalmopathy. Both conserved end residues are part of each CDR3. The D gene is left open where the match is weak. Rows may omit the clone size; those that give it use once, few, many or a size class.

d_gene,j_gene,v_gene,len,abundance,CDR3nt,CDR3aa
TRBD2,TRBJ2-1,TRBV2,15,many,TGTGCCAGCACCCCGGAAGGACTAGCGTCCTTGCCGCAGTTCTTC,CASTPEGLASLPQFF
.,TRBJ2-7,TRBV6-5,16,many,TGTGCCAGCAGTTACGGGGCGTCTGTCAGGGTGTACGAGCAGTACTTC,CASSYGASVRVYEQYF
TRBD1,TRBJ2-2,TRBV12-3/TRBV12-4,16,many,TGTGCCAGCAGGCCCGGGACAGGGGCTTGGCCCGGGGAGCTGTTTTTT,CASRPGTGAWPGELFF
TRBD1,TRBJ2-2,TRBV9,16,few,TGTGCCAGCAGCCTGTGGACAGGAAGTAACACCGGGGAGCTGTTTTTT,CASSLWTGSNTGELFF
.,TRBJ2-7,TRBV19,13,once,TGTGCCAGTAGTAAACAGGAATACTACGAGCAGTACTTC,CASSKQEYYEQYF
.,TRBJ2-7,TRBV28,15,many,TGTGCCAGCAGTTTACCTCAGGGGGGAAGGGGCGAGCAGTACTTC,CASSLPQGGRGEQYF
.,TRBJ1-5,TRBV7-9,13,.,TGTGCCAGCAGCCGAGTGGGGTATCAGCCCCAGCATTTT,CASSRVGYQPQHF
.,TRBJ1-2,TRBV18,16,.,TGTGCCAGCTCACCGACTCCTACAGTGGAAGTGGGGGGCTACACCTTC,CASSPTPTVEVGGYTF
.,TRBJ1-1,TRBV7-3,15,.,TGTGCCAGCAGCTTAACCCCCTCCCGGAACACTGAAGCTTTCTTT,CASSLTPSRNTEAFF
TRBD1,TRBJ1-4,TRBV7-9,16,few,TGTGCCAGCAGCACACTCAACAGGGGTTCCAATGAAAAACTGTTTTTT,CASSTLNRGSNEKLFF
TRBD1,TRBJ2-3,TRBV5-1,16,.,TGCGCCAGCAGTGGTAGACAGGGGGCACGCACAGATACGCAGTATTTT,CASSGRQGARTDTQYF
.,TRBJ2-1,TRBV5-1,14,many,TGCGCCAGCAGCTTGGCCGGAGGTGGCGATGAGCAGTTCTTC,CASSLAGGGDEQFF
TRBD1,TRBJ2-2,TRBV5-5,18,few,TGTGCCAGCAGCTTGGCCCACAGGGACAGGGGGTGGGCCGGGGAGCTGTTTTTT,CASSLAHRDRGWAGELFF
.,TRBJ2-7,TRBV28,12,many,TGTGCCAGCACCCGAACCCCGTACGAGCAGTACTTC,CASTRTPYEQYF
.,TRBJ1-1,TRBV6-5,13,many,TGTGCCAGTAATGCTCTGTCGAACACTGAAGCTTTCTTT,CASNALSNTEAFF
TRBD2,TRBJ2-3,TRBV20-1,14,few,TGCAGTGCCCTAATGGGGGGGAGCACAGATACGCAGTATTTT,CSALMGGSTDTQYF
.,TRBJ1-4,TRBV6-1,14,.,TGTGCCAGCAGTGATTGGGGTGGGGATGAAAAACTGTTTTTT,CASSDWGGDEKLFF
TRBD1,TRBJ1-6,TRBV10-3,13,few,TGTGCCATCAGCGGACAGGTAGATTCACCCCTCCACTTT,CAISGQVDSPLHF
.,TRBJ2-1,TRBV6-2/TRBV6-3,11,.,TGTGCCAGCAGGTCTATGCGTGAGCAGTTCTTC,CASRSMREQFF
.,TRBJ2-3,TRBV7-9,17,.,TGTGCCAGCAGCCAAGATCGGAGGTACGGGAACACAGATACGCAGTATTTT,CASSQDRRYGNTDTQYF
TRBD2,TRBJ2-3,TRBV2,17,many,TGTGCCAGCGCAGTCCAGCGGGGGGGCCTTGTCTCAGATACGCAGTATTTT,CASAVQRGGLVSDTQYF
.,TRBJ2-2,TRBV7-3,15,many,TGTGCCAGCAGCTCCGCGGCAGCGAACACCGGGGAGCTGTTTTTT,CASSSAAANTGELFF
.,TRBJ2-3,TRBV27,15,many,TGTGCCAGCAGTAAACCCAGGGAATTGGGAGATACGCAGTATTTT,CASSKPRELGDTQYF
.,TRBJ1-1,TRBV5-1,15,many,TGCGCCAGCAGCTGGGGAGTAGGGGCAAACACTGAAGCTTTCTTT,CASSWGVGANTEAFF
.,TRBJ2-2,TRBV10-3,14,few,TGTGCCATCAGTGATGGCGGCTACACCGGGGAGCTGTTTTTT,CAISDGGYTGELFF
.,TRBJ2-3,TRBV24-1,13,.,TGTGCCACCAGTGATGGAGGACCAGATACGCAGTATTTT,CATSDGGPDTQYF
.,TRBJ1-2,TRBV11-2,13,many,TGTGCCAGCAGCTTCGACAGCAACTATGGCTACACCTTC,CASSFDSNYGYTF
.,TRBJ2-3,TRBV11-2,15,many,TGTGCCAGCAGCACCCCGGGGCCTAACACAGATACGCAGTATTTT,CASSTPGPNTDTQYF
.,TRBJ2-2,TRBV11-1,14,.,TGTGCCAGCAGCTGGGGGACTGGGGCCGGGGAGCTGTTTTTT,CASSWGTGAGELFF
TRBD1,TRBJ2-5,TRBV5-6,16,.,TGTGCCAGCAGCCGGGACGGGACAGGGGATGGGGAGACCCAGTACTTC,CASSRDGTGDGETQYF
.,TRBJ1-5,TRBV7-9,16,many,TGTGCCAGCAGCTCCTCCAGCGGACCAGGAAGTCAGCCCCAGCATTTT,CASSSSSGPGSQPQHF
.,TRBJ1-2,TRBV20-1,13,many,TGCAGTGCTAGCGCGGGTGAAATCTCTGGCTACACCTTC,CSASAGEISGYTF
TRBD1,TRBJ1-6,TRBV7-2,12,.,TGTGCCAGCAGCTTAGGGACAGGGTCCCTCCACTTT,CASSLGTGSLHF
.,TRBJ1-2,TRBV3-1,16,.,TGTGCCAGCAGCCAAGCCGGGACACAGGCCTTTGATGGCTACACCTTC,CASSQAGTQAFDGYTF
TRBD2,TRBJ2-1,TRBV4-1,15,few,TGCGCCAGCAGCCAGTTGGCGGGGGGGCGCGATGAGCAGTTCTTC,CASSQLAGGRDEQFF
TRBD2,TRBJ2-5,TRBV29-1,15,few,TGCAGCGTTGAAGATTCGCTAGCGGGACAAGAGACCCAGTACTTC,CSVEDSLAGQETQYF
.,TRBJ1-4,TRBV13,15,.,TGTGCCAGCAGCCCGGGGACGGGAGGGCATGAAAAACTGTTTTTT,CASSPGTGGHEKLFF
TRBD1,TRBJ1-1,TRBV11-1,16,.,TGTGCCAGCAGCTTAACTGGGCCGGACAGGGGGCTTGAAGCTTTCTTT,CASSLTGPDRGLEAFF
TRBD2,TRBJ2-1,TRBV4-1,19,.,TGCGCCAGCAGCCAAGATAGGACTAGCGGGGTGTCAATCTACAATGAGCAGTTCTTC,CASSQDRTSGVSIYNEQFF
TRBD2,TRBJ2-5,TRBV7-7,14,many,TGTGCCAGCAGCCTCTGGACTAGCTCCGAGACCCAGTACTTC,CASSLWTSSETQYF